What follows are 10 T cell receptor beta chains derived from one specimen sequenced in a study of graft-versus-host responses after intestinal transplantation. For these receptors, no antigen is known. Measured with immunoSEQ multiplex PCR; TCRdb has only the in-frame clones, and not every one. The sample has tens of thousands of clones, 85% to 95% seen once. The sequenced sample was unstimulated CD8+ T cells sorted from spleen or lymph node cells, obtained before transplant. Receptor source: a human donor who was the organ donor for an intestinal transplant.

This sequence joins TRBV6-1 and TRBJ1-1; no firm D call. The ends were cut back, 1 base at V and 0 bases at J, with 9 bases in the middle. CDR3 length: 15 amino acids. Germline CDR1 reads MNHNS; CDR2 reads SASEGT. CDR3: CASSEEGVMNTEAFF. The CDR3 DNA reads as TGTGCCAGCAGTGAAGAGGGAGTAATGAACACTGAAGCTTTCTTT.

The chain employs TRBV27 and TRBJ1-1; 8 bases are a match to TRBD1. This CDR3 comprises 15 residues. The V and J ends lost 5 bases and 3 bases, in that order; junction bases with no gene match: 8. Germline CDR1 is MNHEY and CDR2 is SMNVEV (reference sequence). CDR3 sequence: CASSPVQGAYTEAFF. The CDR3 region has the DNA TGTGCCAGCAGTCCTGTTCAGGGGGCCTACACTGAAGCTTTCTTT.

The chain uses TRBV4-1 and TRBJ2-7; 7 bases map to TRBD2. The J segment lost 7 bases and the V segment lost 1 base, leaving 13 bases of the junction unmatched. CDR1 MGHRA and CDR2 YSYEKL come from the germline V gene. The CDR3 length is 16 residues. CDR3 coding DNA: TGCGCCAGCAGCCAAGGTGTGGCTAGCGGCTCGAGGGAGCAGTACTTC. It is translated as CASSQGVASGSREQYF.

V usage is TRBV4-1 and J usage is TRBJ1-2; D gene ambiguous. The CDR3 is 16 residues long. Germline loops: CDR1 MGHRA, CDR2 YSYEKL. V dropped 0 bases and J dropped 4 bases, with 15 bases sitting between them. The chain's CDR3 is CASSQDKVSIGYGYTF. DNA for the CDR3: TGCGCCAGCAGCCAAGATAAGGTCTCCATCGGCTATGGCTACACCTTC.

The CDR3 DNA sequence: TGTGCCAGCGGCCGGGACGACTACGAGCAGTACTTC. It specifies CASGRDDYEQYF. The gene calls are TRBV2 and TRBJ2-7; D tentatively reads TRBD1 or TRBD2 (5 bases each). Per the germline V gene, CDR1 is SNHLY and CDR2 is FYNNEI. CDR3 length equals 12 residues. Trimming took 8 bases from V and 3 from J, leaving 11 bases between them.

The V call is TRBV7-9, the J call TRBJ1-2; no firm D call. V lost 0 bases, J lost 10 bases, and 6 bases lay in between. The length of the CDR3 is 11 residues. Germline V gene sequence: CDR1 SEHNR, CDR2 FQNEAQ (reference sequence). Here the CDR3 DNA reads TGTGCCAGCAGCTTAGCACAGTCCTACACCTTC. Translated, it gives CASSLAQSYTF. Drawing the rest from reference TRBV7-9 and TRBJ1-2, the complete variable domain is DTGVSQNPRHKITKRGQNVTFRCDPISEHNRLYWYRQTLGQGPEFLTYFQNEAQLEKSRLLSDRFSAERPKGSFSTLEIQRTEQGDSAMYLCASSLAQSYTFGSGTRLTVV.

V and J are TRBV10-3 and TRBJ1-1; D unclear. The V end lost 3 bases, the J end lost 0 bases, and 5 bases lay between the germline ends. Germline V gene sequence: CDR1 ENHRY, CDR2 SYGVKD. CDR3 length equals 13 residues. CDR3 amino acids: CAISDPVNTEAFF. CDR3 nucleotides: TGTGCCATCAGTGACCCAGTGAACACTGAAGCTTTCTTT.

This chain links TRBV28 with TRBJ2-5; TRBD2 matches at 8 bases. V dropped 6 bases and J dropped 3; count of bases not matched to a gene: 9. Germline V lookup: CDR1 MDHEN, CDR2 SYDVKM. The CDR3 is made up of 15 amino acids. The CDR3 region has the DNA TGTGCCAGCAGGTACGGGGGGGCGAGAAAAGAGACCCAGTACTTC. Encoded protein: CASRYGGARKETQYF.

The chain combines TRBV5-6 with TRBJ1-1; no clear D gene. This CDR3 has 15 amino acids. The germline CDR1 and CDR2 sequences are SGHDT and YYEEEE. V was shortened by 0 bases and J by 4 bases, with 13 bases between the two germline ends. Here the CDR3 DNA reads TGTGCCAGCAGCTTGGCATCGGGTTATGTCACTGAAGCTTTCTTT. It specifies CASSLASGYVTEAFF.

This clone was seen only once. The chain couples TRBV14 to TRBJ2-1, with 9 bases aligning to TRBD1. V was clipped by 4 bases and J by 9 bases; unmatched bases: 13. Per germline, CDR1 SGHDN and CDR2 FVKESK. The CDR3 consists of 16 residues. In DNA, the CDR3 is TGTGCCAGCAGCCTCTTCCCGGGACAGGGAGTGGGTGAGCAGTTCTTC. This sequence encodes CASSLFPGQGVGEQFF.